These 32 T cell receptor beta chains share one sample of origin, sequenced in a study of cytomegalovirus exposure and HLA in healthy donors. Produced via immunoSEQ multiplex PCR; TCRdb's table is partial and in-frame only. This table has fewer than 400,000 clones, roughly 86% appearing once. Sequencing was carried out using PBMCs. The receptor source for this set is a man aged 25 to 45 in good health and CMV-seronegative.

This CDR3 reads CAWSVEPGGMETQYF. As DNA, the CDR3 is TGTGCCTGGAGTGTAGAACCAGGGGGCATGGAGACCCAGTACTTC. The chain couples TRBV30 to TRBJ2-5; 8 bases map to TRBD1. V was pared by 0 bases and J by 5 bases, with 8 bases of the junction left unmatched. This CDR3 has 15 amino acids. The germline CDR1 and CDR2 sequences are GTSNPN and SVGIG (reference sequence).

CDR3 amino acids: CASSADRGDYGYTF. For the CDR3, the DNA is TGTGCCAGCAGCGCCGACAGGGGGGACTATGGCTACACCTTC. The rearrangement joins TRBV7-2 to TRBJ1-2, with TRBD1 matching over 9 bases. The CDR3 totals 14 residues. CDR1 is SGHTA, CDR2 FQGNSA, per germline. V trimming: 5 bases; J trimming: 3 bases; junction bases outside the gene matches: 4.

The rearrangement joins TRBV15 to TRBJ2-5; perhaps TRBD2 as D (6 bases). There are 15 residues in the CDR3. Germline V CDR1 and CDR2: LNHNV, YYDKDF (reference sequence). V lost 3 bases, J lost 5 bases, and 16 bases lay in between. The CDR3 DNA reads TGTGCCACCAGCAGGGGTGGAGGGGCCCCGGAGACCCAGTACTTC. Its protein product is CATSRGGGAPETQYF.

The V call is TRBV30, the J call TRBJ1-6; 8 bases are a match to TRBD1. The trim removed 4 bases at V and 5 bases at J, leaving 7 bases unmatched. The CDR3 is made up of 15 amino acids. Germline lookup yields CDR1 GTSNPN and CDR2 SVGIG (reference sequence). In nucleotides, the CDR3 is TGTGCCTGGAATAATTTGGACAGGGATAATTCACCCCTCCACTTT. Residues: CAWNNLDRDNSPLHF.

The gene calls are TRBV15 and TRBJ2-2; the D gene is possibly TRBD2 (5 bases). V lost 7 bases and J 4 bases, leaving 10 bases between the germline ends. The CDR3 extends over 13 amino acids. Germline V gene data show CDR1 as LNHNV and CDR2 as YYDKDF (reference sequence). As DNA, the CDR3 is TGTGCCACCACGGACTCCATCACCGGGGAGCTGTTTTTT. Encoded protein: CATTDSITGELFF.

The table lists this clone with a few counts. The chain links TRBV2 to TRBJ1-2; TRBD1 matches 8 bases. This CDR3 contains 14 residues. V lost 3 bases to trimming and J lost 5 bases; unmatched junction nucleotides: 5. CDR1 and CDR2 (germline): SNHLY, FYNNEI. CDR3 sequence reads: CASSEGDRLYGYTF. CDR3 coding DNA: TGTGCCAGCAGTGAGGGGGACAGGCTATATGGCTACACCTTC.

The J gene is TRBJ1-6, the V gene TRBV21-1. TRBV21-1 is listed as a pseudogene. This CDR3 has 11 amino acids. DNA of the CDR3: TGTGCCAGCAGCCCGGTCCCACCCCTCCACTTT. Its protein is CASSPVPPLHF.

The chain's CDR3 is CASSLRQGALWQYF. The CDR3 bases are TGTGCCAGCAGCCTCCGACAGGGGGCCTTATGGCAGTACTTC. This rearrangement joins TRBV11-2 to TRBJ2-7; 10 positions match TRBD1. The V and J ends lost 5 bases and 9 bases, in that order; junction bases with no gene match: 10. The germline V gene has CDR1 SGHAT and CDR2 FQNNGV. The CDR3 runs to 14 residues.

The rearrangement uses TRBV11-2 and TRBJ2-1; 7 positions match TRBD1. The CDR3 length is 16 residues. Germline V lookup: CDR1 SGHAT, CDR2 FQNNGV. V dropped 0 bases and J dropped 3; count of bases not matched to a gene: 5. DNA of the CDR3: TGTGCCAGCAGCTTAGACCCCGGGACAGTCTACAATGAGCAGTTCTTC. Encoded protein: CASSLDPGTVYNEQFF. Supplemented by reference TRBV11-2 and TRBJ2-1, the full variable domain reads EAGVAQSPRYKIIEKRQSVAFWCNPISGHATLYWYQQILGQGPKLLIQFQNNGVVDDSQLPKDRFSAERLKGVDSTLKIQPAKLEDSAVYLCASSLDPGTVYNEQFFGPGTRLTVL.

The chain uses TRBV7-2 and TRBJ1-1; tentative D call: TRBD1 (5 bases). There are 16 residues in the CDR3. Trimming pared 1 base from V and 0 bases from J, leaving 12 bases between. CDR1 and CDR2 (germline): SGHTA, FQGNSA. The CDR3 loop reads CASSLVQGGVNTEAFF. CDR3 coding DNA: TGTGCCAGCAGCTTAGTCCAGGGCGGGGTGAACACTGAAGCTTTCTTT. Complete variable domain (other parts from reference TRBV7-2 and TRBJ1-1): GAGVSQSPSNKVTEKGKDVELRCDPISGHTALYWYRQSLGQGLEFLIYFQGNSAPDKSGLPSDRFSAERTGGSVSTLTIQRTQQEDSAVYLCASSLVQGGVNTEAFFGQGTRLTVV.

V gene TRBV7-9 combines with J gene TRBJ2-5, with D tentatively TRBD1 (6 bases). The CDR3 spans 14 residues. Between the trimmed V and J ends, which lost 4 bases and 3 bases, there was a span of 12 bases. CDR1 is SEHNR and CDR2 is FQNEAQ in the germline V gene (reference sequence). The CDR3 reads CASSSYRDEETQYF. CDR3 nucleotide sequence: TGTGCCAGCAGCTCCTACAGGGATGAAGAGACCCAGTACTTC.

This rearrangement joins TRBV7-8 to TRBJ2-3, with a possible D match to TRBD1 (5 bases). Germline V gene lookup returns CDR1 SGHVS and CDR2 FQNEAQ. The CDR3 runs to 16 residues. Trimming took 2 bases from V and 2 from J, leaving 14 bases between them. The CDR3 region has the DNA TGTGCCAGCAGCTTAAATAGGGGCGCCGACACAGATACGCAGTATTTT. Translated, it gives CASSLNRGADTDTQYF.

CDR3 nucleotide sequence: TGTGCCAGCAGCTTGGTCAGTGGAGGGCCTGAGCAGTTCTTC. Protein sequence: CASSLVSGGPEQFF. The chain combines TRBV5-6 with TRBJ2-1; TRBD2 is a possible D gene (6 bases). This CDR3 contains 14 residues. V lost 0 bases and J 9 bases, leaving 13 bases between the germline ends. Germline values: CDR1 SGHDT, CDR2 YYEEEE.

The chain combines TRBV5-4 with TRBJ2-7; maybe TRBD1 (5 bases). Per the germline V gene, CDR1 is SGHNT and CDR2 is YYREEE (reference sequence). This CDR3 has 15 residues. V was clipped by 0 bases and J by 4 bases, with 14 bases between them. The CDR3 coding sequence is TGTGCCAGCAGCTTGGGCCAGGCAGGGCGGTACGAGCAGTACTTC. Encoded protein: CASSLGQAGRYEQYF. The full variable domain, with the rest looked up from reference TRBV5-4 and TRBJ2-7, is ETGVTQSPTHLIKTRGQQVTLRCSSQSGHNTVSWYQQALGQGPQFIFQYYREEENGRGNFPPRFSGLQFPNYSSELNVNALELDDSALYLCASSLGQAGRYEQYFGPGTRLTVT.

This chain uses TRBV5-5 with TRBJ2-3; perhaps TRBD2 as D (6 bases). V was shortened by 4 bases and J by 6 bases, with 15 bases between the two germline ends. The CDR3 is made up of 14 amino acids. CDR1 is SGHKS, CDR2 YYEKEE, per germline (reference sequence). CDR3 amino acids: CASSQLAPPDTQYF. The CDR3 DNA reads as TGTGCCAGCAGCCAACTAGCACCCCCCGATACGCAGTATTTT.

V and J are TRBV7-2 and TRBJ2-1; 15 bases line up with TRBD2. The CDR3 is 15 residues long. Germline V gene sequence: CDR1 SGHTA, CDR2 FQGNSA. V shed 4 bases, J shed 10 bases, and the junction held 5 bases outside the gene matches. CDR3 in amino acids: CASSSGLAGGREQFF. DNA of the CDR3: TGTGCCAGCAGCTCTGGACTAGCGGGGGGGAGGGAGCAGTTCTTC. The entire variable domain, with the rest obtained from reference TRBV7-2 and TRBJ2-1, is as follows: GAGVSQSPSNKVTEKGKDVELRCDPISGHTALYWYRQSLGQGLEFLIYFQGNSAPDKSGLPSDRFSAERTGGSVSTLTIQRTQQEDSAVYLCASSSGLAGGREQFFGPGTRLTVL.

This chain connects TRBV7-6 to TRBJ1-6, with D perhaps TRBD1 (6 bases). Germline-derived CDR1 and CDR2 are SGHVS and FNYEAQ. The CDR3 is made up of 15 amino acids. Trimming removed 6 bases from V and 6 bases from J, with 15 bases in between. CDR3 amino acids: CASSLMTGPNSPLHF. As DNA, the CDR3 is TGTGCCAGCAGTTTGATGACAGGCCCTAATTCACCCCTCCACTTT.

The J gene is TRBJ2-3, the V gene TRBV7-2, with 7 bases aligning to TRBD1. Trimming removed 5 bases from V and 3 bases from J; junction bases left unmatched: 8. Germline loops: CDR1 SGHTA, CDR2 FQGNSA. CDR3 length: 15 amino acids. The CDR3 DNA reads TGTGCCAGCAGCCTCCAGACAGGGCGAACAGATACGCAGTATTTT. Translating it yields CASSLQTGRTDTQYF.

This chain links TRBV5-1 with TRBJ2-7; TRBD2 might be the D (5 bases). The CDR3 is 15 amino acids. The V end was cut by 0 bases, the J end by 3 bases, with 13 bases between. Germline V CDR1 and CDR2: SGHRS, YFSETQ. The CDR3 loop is CASSLAGTLVYEQYF. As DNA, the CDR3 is TGCGCCAGCAGCTTGGCGGGAACGCTAGTCTACGAGCAGTACTTC.

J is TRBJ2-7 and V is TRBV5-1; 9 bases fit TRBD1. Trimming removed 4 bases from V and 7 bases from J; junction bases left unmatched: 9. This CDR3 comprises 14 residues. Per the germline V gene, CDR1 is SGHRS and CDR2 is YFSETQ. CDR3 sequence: CASSRGTGPLEQYF. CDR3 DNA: TGCGCCAGCAGCCGCGGGACAGGGCCTCTGGAGCAGTACTTC.

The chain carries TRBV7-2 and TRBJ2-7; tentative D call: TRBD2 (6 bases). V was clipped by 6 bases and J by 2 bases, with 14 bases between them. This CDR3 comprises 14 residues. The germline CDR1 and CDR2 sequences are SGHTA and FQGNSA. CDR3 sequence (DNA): TGTGCCAGCAGTCGGGACTCCCTAACCTACGAGCAGTACTTC. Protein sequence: CASSRDSLTYEQYF.

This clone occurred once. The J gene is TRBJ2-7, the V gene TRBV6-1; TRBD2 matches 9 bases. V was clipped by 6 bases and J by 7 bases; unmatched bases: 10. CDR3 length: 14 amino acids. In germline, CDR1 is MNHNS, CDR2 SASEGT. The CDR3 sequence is CASRGGFLAGEQYF. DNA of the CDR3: TGTGCCAGCAGGGGCGGATTTCTAGCGGGGGAGCAGTACTTC.

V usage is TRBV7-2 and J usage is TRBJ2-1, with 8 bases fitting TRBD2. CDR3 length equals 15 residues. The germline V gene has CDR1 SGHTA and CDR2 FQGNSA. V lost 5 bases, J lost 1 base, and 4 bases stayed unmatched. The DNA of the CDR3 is TGTGCCAGCAGCCGCGGGGGGATGTCCTACAATGAGCAGTTCTTC. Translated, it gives CASSRGGMSYNEQFF.

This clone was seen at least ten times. The CDR3 DNA reads as TGTGCCAGTAGTAAGACAGGCCTCTATGGCTACACCTTC. This sequence encodes CASSKTGLYGYTF. The chain carries TRBV19 and TRBJ1-2; D might be TRBD1 (6 bases). Germline lookup yields CDR1 LNHDA and CDR2 SQIVND (reference sequence). The V end lost 4 bases, the J end lost 4 bases, and 10 bases lay between the germline ends. The CDR3 extends over 13 amino acids. Combining the CDR3 with reference TRBV19 and TRBJ1-2 gives the whole variable domain DGGITQSPKYLFRKEGQNVTLSCEQNLNHDAMYWYRQDPGQGLRLIYYSQIVNDFQKGDIAEGYSVSREKKESFPLTVTSAQKNPTAFYLCASSKTGLYGYTFGSGTRLTVV.

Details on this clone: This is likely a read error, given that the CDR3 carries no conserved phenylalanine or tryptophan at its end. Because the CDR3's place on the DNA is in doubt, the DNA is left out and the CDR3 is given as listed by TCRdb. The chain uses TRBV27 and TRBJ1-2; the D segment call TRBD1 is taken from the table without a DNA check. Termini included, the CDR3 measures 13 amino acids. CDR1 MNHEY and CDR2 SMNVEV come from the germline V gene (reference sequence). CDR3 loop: CASSLSGGTGRSM.

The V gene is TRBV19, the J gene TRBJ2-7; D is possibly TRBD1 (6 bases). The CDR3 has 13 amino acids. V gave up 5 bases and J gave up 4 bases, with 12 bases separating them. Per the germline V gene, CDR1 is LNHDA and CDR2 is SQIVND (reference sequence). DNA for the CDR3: TGTGCCAGTAGTCACTTCCAGGGGTACGAGCAGTACTTC. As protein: CASSHFQGYEQYF.

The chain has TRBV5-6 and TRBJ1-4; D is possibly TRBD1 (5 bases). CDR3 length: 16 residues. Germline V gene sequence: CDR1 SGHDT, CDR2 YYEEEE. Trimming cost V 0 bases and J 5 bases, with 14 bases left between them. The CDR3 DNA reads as TGTGCCAGCAGCTTGGGGCGACAGAAAAGAAATGAAAAACTGTTTTTT. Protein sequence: CASSLGRQKRNEKLFF.

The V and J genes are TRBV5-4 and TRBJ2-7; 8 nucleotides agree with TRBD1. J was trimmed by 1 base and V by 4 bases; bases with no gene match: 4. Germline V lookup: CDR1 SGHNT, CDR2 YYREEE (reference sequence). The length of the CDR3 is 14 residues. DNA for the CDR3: TGTGCCAGCAGCGCTTGGGACAGGTCCTACGAGCAGTACTTC. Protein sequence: CASSAWDRSYEQYF. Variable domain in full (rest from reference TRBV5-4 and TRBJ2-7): ETGVTQSPTHLIKTRGQQVTLRCSSQSGHNTVSWYQQALGQGPQFIFQYYREEENGRGNFPPRFSGLQFPNYSSELNVNALELDDSALYLCASSAWDRSYEQYFGPGTRLTVT.

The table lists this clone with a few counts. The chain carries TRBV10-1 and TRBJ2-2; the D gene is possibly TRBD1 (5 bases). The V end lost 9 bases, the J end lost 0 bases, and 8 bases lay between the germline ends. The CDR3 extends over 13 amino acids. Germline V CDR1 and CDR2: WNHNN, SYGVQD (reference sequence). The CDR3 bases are TGCGCCAGTGCAGGGCCGAACACCGGGGAGCTGTTTTTT. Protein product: CASAGPNTGELFF.

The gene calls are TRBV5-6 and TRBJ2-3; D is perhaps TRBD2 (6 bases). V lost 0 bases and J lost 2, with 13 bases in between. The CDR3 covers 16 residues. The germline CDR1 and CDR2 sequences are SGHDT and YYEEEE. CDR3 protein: CASSLEGGVLTDTQYF. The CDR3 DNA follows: TGTGCCAGCAGCTTGGAAGGCGGGGTACTCACAGATACGCAGTATTTT.

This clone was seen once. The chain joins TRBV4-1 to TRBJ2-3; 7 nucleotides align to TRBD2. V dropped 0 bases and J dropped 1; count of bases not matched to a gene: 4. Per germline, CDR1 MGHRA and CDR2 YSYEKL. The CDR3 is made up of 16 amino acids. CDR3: CASSQDWGGGTDTQYF. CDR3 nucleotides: TGCGCCAGCAGCCAAGATTGGGGAGGGGGCACAGATACGCAGTATTTT.

The CDR3 loop reads CASSQAEALPYEQYF. The CDR3 nucleotides are TGTGCCAGCAGCCAAGCGGAGGCCCTCCCCTACGAGCAGTACTTC. V and J are TRBV14 and TRBJ2-7; TRBD2 might be the D (5 bases). V was cut by 1 base and J by 2 bases, with 12 bases left in between. CDR3 size: 15 residues. Germline CDR1 SGHDN, CDR2 FVKESK.